This TCR beta chain was obtained from a study of CXCR3-negative and CXCR3-positive naive CD8 T cells. Per germline, CDR1 SQVTM and CDR2 ANQGSEA. This CDR3 has 15 residues. Whole-study findings and limits: Naive subsets did not differ in surface CD5, and TRB CDR3 properties served to infer TCR strength.

Naivety in CD8+ T cells corresponded to a CD45RO-CCR7+CD27+CD95- phenotype. Researchers prepared the TRB cDNA libraries using 5' RACE with UMI labels. No DNA is given; TCRdb re-called the 5' RACE reads and lists each CDR3 protein once. Its table lists about 62,000 distinct CDR3 sequences. To note about this clonotype: The target antigen is unknown.

The rearrangement links TRBV29-1 to TRBJ2-7; TCRdb lists TRBD2, though no DNA is available to test this call. The material sequenced was naive CXCR3- CD8+ T cells from blood. The subset denotes: CD45RO-CCR7+CD27+CD95- naive CD8+ T cells lacking CXCR3 (TNR3-). The receptor's source is a human donor in good health. Some clones in this sample may be carry-over from other donors' samples. The CDR3 protein is CSVEVGSGEFNEQYF.